This is a list of T cell receptor beta chains from one sample in a study of CD8+CD57+ T cells in acquired aplastic anemia. Using its own MiXCR run on the reads, TCRdb lists one record per CDR3 protein. The sample records about 110,000 distinct CDR3 sequences, 51% being singletons. The sequenced sample was sorted CD4+, CD8+, or CD8+CD57+ T cells (not recorded which) from PBMCs. The origin of the receptors is a human donor in good health, serving as a control. Both conserved end residues are part of each CDR3. The D gene is left open where the match is weak. Clone size is shown for a subset of rows, as once, few, many or a class of expanded clone.

>TRBJ2-5|TRBV15|.|medium-sized
CATSPTALETQYF
TGTGCCACCAGTCCGACTGCCCTGGAGACCCAGTACTTC
>TRBJ2-7|TRBV5-4|.|many
CASSPRDGTYEQYF
TGTGCCAGCAGCCCTCGGGACGGGACCTACGAGCAGTACTTC
>TRBJ2-3|TRBV9|.|.
CASSPGNTSTDTQYF
TGTGCCAGCAGCCCCGGGAACACTAGCACAGATACGCAGTATTTT
>TRBJ2-1|TRBV3-1|.|few
CASSQDIRGSSYNEQFF
TGTGCCAGCAGCCAAGATATCCGGGGGAGCTCCTACAATGAGCAGTTCTTC
>TRBJ1-4|TRBV6-5|.|many
CASSYAGGANEKLFF
TGTGCCAGCAGTTACGCCGGTGGAGCTAATGAAAAACTGTTTTTT
>TRBJ2-2|TRBV7-8|.|few
CASSPGTTGELFF
TGTGCCAGCAGCCCAGGGACAACCGGGGAGCTGTTTTTT
>TRBJ1-5|TRBV10-3|.|.
CAIGSGNNNQPQHF
TGTGCCATCGGGTCCGGGAATAACAATCAGCCCCAGCATTTT
>TRBJ1-4|TRBV7-6|.|.
CASSPRTNEKLFF
TGTGCCAGCAGCCCGAGAACTAATGAAAAACTGTTTTTT
>TRBJ1-2|TRBV5-1|.|many
CASSLGVGGPYGYTF
TGCGCCAGCAGCTTGGGAGTGGGGGGGCCCTATGGCTACACCTTC
>TRBJ1-4|TRBV6-1|TRBD1|few
CASLNRQGPTNEKLFF
TGTGCCAGCCTAAATCGACAGGGGCCAACTAATGAAAAACTGTTTTTT
>TRBJ1-1|TRBV7-8|TRBD1|many
CASSLGGAGGHTEAFF
TGTGCCAGCAGCTTAGGAGGCGCAGGGGGCCACACTGAAGCTTTCTTT
>TRBJ2-2|TRBV29-1|TRBD1|many
CSVEDGQGSNTGELFF
TGCAGCGTTGAAGACGGACAGGGATCGAACACCGGGGAGCTGTTTTTT
>TRBJ2-3|TRBV27|.|few
CASKGGPGTDTQYF
TGTGCCTCAAAGGGGGGTCCGGGGACAGATACGCAGTATTTT
>TRBJ1-5|TRBV11-3|.|.
CASSLVSGEPQHF
TGTGCCAGCAGCTTAGTTTCCGGGGAGCCCCAGCATTTT
>TRBJ1-5|TRBV12-3/TRBV12-4|.|many
CASGKPGGPQHF
TGTGCCAGCGGAAAACCAGGAGGGCCCCAGCATTTT
>TRBJ1-5|TRBV27|.|many
CASSLSKAALQPQHF
TGTGCCAGCAGTTTATCGAAGGCAGCTCTTCAGCCCCAGCATTTT
>TRBJ1-6|TRBV15|.|.
CATSRLGQSSGHKPSPLHF
TGTGCCACCAGCAGACTGGGCCAATCTTCGGGACATAAACCTTCACCCCTCCACTTT
>TRBJ1-5|TRBV10-3|TRBD1|.
CATSDPGTGSGQPQHF
TGTGCCACCAGTGACCCCGGGACAGGGTCGGGGCAGCCCCAGCATTTT
>TRBJ1-1|TRBV4-1|.|many
CASSQDLGGTEAFF
TGCGCCAGCAGCCAAGATCTGGGAGGGACTGAAGCTTTCTTT
>TRBJ2-3|TRBV5-1|.|many
CASSLGDTQYF
TGTGCCAGCAGTTTGGGAGATACGCAGTATTTT
>TRBJ2-5|TRBV6-1|TRBD2|.
CASSGGLVLPETQYF
TGTGCCAGCAGTGGGGGACTAGTATTGCCCGAGACCCAGTACTTC
>TRBJ1-4|TRBV20-1|TRBD1|many
CSASSGQTNEKLFF
TGCAGTGCTAGTTCGGGACAGACTAATGAAAAACTGTTTTTT
>TRBJ2-1|TRBV4-3|TRBD1|.
CASSHPGTDSYNEQFF
TGCGCCAGCAGCCACCCCGGGACAGATTCCTACAATGAGCAGTTCTTC
>TRBJ1-1|TRBV25-1|TRBD1|few
CASSLDRGGGTEAFF
TGTGCCAGCAGTTTAGACAGGGGAGGAGGGACTGAAGCTTTCTTT
>TRBJ2-2|TRBV4-2|TRBD2|many
CASSRASGVTGELFF
TGTGCCAGCAGCAGGGCTAGCGGGGTCACCGGGGAGCTGTTTTTT
>TRBJ2-7|TRBV19|TRBD1|many
CASSDAPGTANSYEQYF
TGTGCCAGTAGTGACGCCCCCGGGACAGCGAACTCCTACGAGCAGTACTTC
>TRBJ2-3|TRBV24-1|TRBD2|.
CATSDSGTSVTDTQYF
TGTGCCACCAGTGATTCTGGGACTAGCGTTACAGATACGCAGTATTTT
>TRBJ2-1|TRBV3-1|.|few
CASSPGGSNGEQFF
TGTGCCAGCAGCCCCGGGGGTTCGAATGGTGAGCAGTTCTTC
>TRBJ1-1|TRBV7-7|.|few
CASSLDSSTEAFF
TGTGCCAGCAGCTTAGACAGTAGCACTGAAGCTTTCTTT
>TRBJ2-3|TRBV10-3|.|.
CANANKGGDTQYF
TGTGCCAACGCCAATAAAGGGGGAGATACGCAGTATTTT
>TRBJ2-3|TRBV7-8|.|.
CASSSLSDSDTQYF
TGTGCCAGCAGCTCCCTTAGCGATTCAGATACGCAGTATTTT
>TRBJ1-6|TRBV15|.|.
CATSSLANNSPLHF
TGTGCCACCAGCAGCTTAGCTAATAATTCACCCCTCCACTTT
>TRBJ2-5|TRBV7-8|.|.
CASSLRGGETQYF
TGTGCCAGCAGCTTGCGGGGCGGGGAGACCCAGTACTTC
>TRBJ1-2|TRBV4-2|.|.
CASSRGDYGYTF
TGTGCCAGCAGCCGGGGGGACTATGGCTACACCTTC
>TRBJ1-2|TRBV2|.|.
CASREIDGYTF
TGTGCCAGCAGGGAGATTGATGGCTACACCTTC
>TRBJ2-7|TRBV12-1|.|few
CPSLTSGGPYGQYF
TGTCCCAGCCTGACTAGCGGGGGGCCGTACGGGCAGTACTTC
>TRBJ2-5|TRBV5-1|.|.
CASKLTGVGETQYF
TGCGCCAGCAAGTTGACAGGAGTCGGAGAGACCCAGTACTTC
>TRBJ2-7|TRBV20-1|.|.
CSARGHGPGEQYF
TGCAGTGCTAGGGGACACGGACCCGGCGAGCAGTACTTC
>TRBJ2-6|TRBV9|.|.
CASSVTGSGANVLTF
TGTGCCAGCAGCGTTACAGGCTCTGGGGCCAACGTCCTGACTTTC